The rows below give T cell receptor beta chains drawn from one sample of a study of radiotherapy plus CTLA-4 blockade in lung cancer. This table comes from immunoSEQ multiplex PCR, and its TCRdb copy is limited to in-frame clones, with some not included. The sample consists of roughly 97,000 clones, about four fifths of them appearing once. Sequences were derived from peripheral blood, sampled from a patient treated with radiotherapy plus ipilimumab. The receptors originated from a human donor with non-small cell lung cancer who had a partial response to radiotherapy plus ipilimumab. Some clones in this sample may be carry-over from other donors' samples. Each CDR3 is given with its conserved first and last residue. Fields, in order: CDR3 protein, CDR3 DNA, V gene, D gene, clone size, J gene. A D gene is named only where the DNA matches it firmly. A clone size is listed for some rows: how often the clone was seen (once, few, many), or a class if it is expanded.

CDR3aa: CASSPTNQPQHF; CDR3nt: TGTGCCAGCTCACCTACTAATCAGCCCCAGCATTTT; v_gene: TRBV18; d_gene: NA; abundance: NA; j_gene: TRBJ1-5
CDR3aa: CASRLTGQGTSGYTF; CDR3nt: TGTGCCAGCAGACTGACTGGACAGGGAACGTCTGGCTACACCTTC; v_gene: TRBV7-9; d_gene: TRBD1; abundance: NA; j_gene: TRBJ1-2
CDR3aa: CATGTAYEQYF; CDR3nt: TGTGCCACCGGGACTGCTTACGAGCAGTACTTC; v_gene: TRBV19; d_gene: NA; abundance: medium-sized; j_gene: TRBJ2-7
CDR3aa: CASSADRFPYEQYF; CDR3nt: TGTGCCAGCAGTGCGGACAGGTTTCCCTACGAGCAGTACTTC; v_gene: TRBV6-6; d_gene: TRBD1; abundance: few; j_gene: TRBJ2-7
CDR3aa: CASSYLQGSGNTIYF; CDR3nt: TGTGCCAGCAGTTACCTACAGGGGTCTGGAAACACCATATATTTT; v_gene: TRBV6-5; d_gene: TRBD1; abundance: NA; j_gene: TRBJ1-3
CDR3aa: CASKTGWGDTQYF; CDR3nt: TGCGCCAGCAAGACAGGGTGGGGGGATACGCAGTATTTT; v_gene: TRBV10-1; d_gene: TRBD1; abundance: few; j_gene: TRBJ2-3
CDR3aa: CASSSGTGGFRETQYF; CDR3nt: TGTGCCAGCAGTTCGGGGACAGGGGGCTTTCGAGAGACCCAGTACTTC; v_gene: TRBV7-3; d_gene: TRBD1; abundance: NA; j_gene: TRBJ2-5
CDR3aa: CAWSVKGVDYGYTF; CDR3nt: TGTGCCTGGAGTGTAAAGGGGGTGGACTATGGCTACACCTTC; v_gene: TRBV30; d_gene: NA; abundance: NA; j_gene: TRBJ1-2
CDR3aa: CASSKTKTSSGVYEQYF; CDR3nt: TGTGCCAGCAGCAAAACTAAAACGTCTAGCGGGGTCTACGAGCAGTACTTC; v_gene: TRBV21-1; d_gene: NA; abundance: few; j_gene: TRBJ2-7
CDR3aa: CASSLALEQETQYF; CDR3nt: TGCGCCAGCAGCTTGGCTCTAGAACAAGAGACCCAGTACTTC; v_gene: TRBV5-1; d_gene: NA; abundance: NA; j_gene: TRBJ2-5
CDR3aa: CASSEWDSPGFF; CDR3nt: TGTGCCAGCAGTGAATGGGACTCCCCGGGATTCTTC; v_gene: TRBV6-1; d_gene: NA; abundance: once; j_gene: TRBJ2-1
CDR3aa: CASSPSGGAGGYNEQFF; CDR3nt: TGTGCCAGCAGCCCAAGCGGAGGTGCAGGGGGCTACAATGAGCAGTTCTTC; v_gene: TRBV7-8; d_gene: TRBD1; abundance: NA; j_gene: TRBJ2-1
CDR3aa: CASSSFTGANYGYTF; CDR3nt: TGTGCCAGTAGTAGTTTCACAGGGGCTAACTATGGCTACACCTTC; v_gene: TRBV19; d_gene: TRBD1; abundance: few; j_gene: TRBJ1-2
CDR3aa: CASSPSDRGDQPQHF; CDR3nt: TGTGCCAGCAGTCCATCGGACAGGGGAGATCAGCCCCAGCATTTT; v_gene: TRBV6-6; d_gene: TRBD1; abundance: NA; j_gene: TRBJ1-5
CDR3aa: CASSDTGRSGNTIYF; CDR3nt: TGTGCCAGCTCGGACACAGGTCGGTCTGGAAACACCATATATTTT; v_gene: TRBV18; d_gene: NA; abundance: NA; j_gene: TRBJ1-3
CDR3aa: CASSSRGRGGTNEKLFF; CDR3nt: TGTGCCAGCAGCTCCCGGGGAAGAGGTGGGACTAATGAAAAACTGTTTTTT; v_gene: TRBV5-6; d_gene: NA; abundance: NA; j_gene: TRBJ1-4
CDR3aa: CAWSLQTGGYTF; CDR3nt: TGTGCCTGGAGTTTACAGACAGGTGGCTACACCTTC; v_gene: TRBV30; d_gene: NA; abundance: few; j_gene: TRBJ1-2
CDR3aa: CASSIRDSNQPQHF; CDR3nt: TGTGCCAGTAGTATCCGAGATAGCAATCAGCCCCAGCATTTT; v_gene: TRBV19; d_gene: NA; abundance: NA; j_gene: TRBJ1-5
CDR3aa: CASSLYGSGAYEQYF; CDR3nt: TGTGCCAGCAGCTTATATGGTAGCGGCGCCTACGAGCAGTACTTC; v_gene: TRBV7-9; d_gene: NA; abundance: NA; j_gene: TRBJ2-7
CDR3aa: CASSFISGGNQPQHF; CDR3nt: TGCGCCAGCAGCTTCATATCAGGGGGCAATCAGCCCCAGCATTTT; v_gene: TRBV5-1; d_gene: NA; abundance: NA; j_gene: TRBJ1-5
CDR3aa: CASTLAALPRTFF; CDR3nt: TGTGCCAGCACGCTAGCAGCATTACCCCGGACGTTCTTC; v_gene: TRBV5-6; d_gene: NA; abundance: NA; j_gene: TRBJ2-1
CDR3aa: CASSTRLEEETQYF; CDR3nt: TGCGCCAGCAGCACCAGACTGGAGGAAGAGACCCAGTACTTC; v_gene: TRBV5-1; d_gene: NA; abundance: once; j_gene: TRBJ2-5
CDR3aa: CASRPAGTAAYEQYF; CDR3nt: TGTGCCAGCAGGCCGGCGGGAACAGCGGCCTACGAGCAGTACTTC; v_gene: TRBV6-1; d_gene: NA; abundance: once; j_gene: TRBJ2-7
CDR3aa: CSAGRVGGYTF; CDR3nt: TGTAGCGCCGGGAGGGTTGGCGGCTACACCTTC; v_gene: TRBV6-5; d_gene: NA; abundance: NA; j_gene: TRBJ1-2
CDR3aa: CASTDRDRGPPEQFF; CDR3nt: TGTGCCAGCACTGACCGGGACAGGGGGCCCCCCGAGCAGTTCTTC; v_gene: TRBV7-9; d_gene: TRBD1; abundance: NA; j_gene: TRBJ2-1
CDR3aa: CASSPRGSGTGELFF; CDR3nt: TGTGCCAGCTCACCAAGAGGTTCGGGAACCGGGGAGCTGTTTTTT; v_gene: TRBV18; d_gene: NA; abundance: NA; j_gene: TRBJ2-2
CDR3aa: CASSSTGSHEQYF; CDR3nt: TGCGCCAGCAGCTCGACAGGGTCCCACGAGCAGTACTTC; v_gene: TRBV5-1; d_gene: TRBD1; abundance: NA; j_gene: TRBJ2-7
CDR3aa: CASSLDRETGELFF; CDR3nt: TGTGCCAGTAGTCTTGACAGGGAGACCGGGGAGCTGTTTTTT; v_gene: TRBV19; d_gene: TRBD1; abundance: NA; j_gene: TRBJ2-2
CDR3aa: CASREGLEQYF; CDR3nt: TGTGCCAGTAGGGAGGGGCTCGAGCAGTACTTC; v_gene: TRBV19; d_gene: NA; abundance: NA; j_gene: TRBJ2-7
CDR3aa: CAGNGTSGGPYNEQFF; CDR3nt: TGTGCCGGAAATGGGACTAGCGGGGGCCCATACAATGAGCAGTTCTTC; v_gene: TRBV4-2; d_gene: TRBD2; abundance: few; j_gene: TRBJ2-1
CDR3aa: CASLALFRGYGYTF; CDR3nt: TGTGCCAGCCTCGCCCTCTTTAGGGGTTATGGCTACACCTTC; v_gene: TRBV6-1; d_gene: NA; abundance: NA; j_gene: TRBJ1-2
CDR3aa: CASSSWTGANTYEQYF; CDR3nt: TGTGCCAGCAGCTCATGGACAGGGGCGAATACCTACGAGCAGTACTTC; v_gene: TRBV7-8; d_gene: TRBD1; abundance: few; j_gene: TRBJ2-7
CDR3aa: CASSRSNRDQPQHF; CDR3nt: TGTGCCAGCAGCCGATCAAATCGGGATCAGCCCCAGCATTTT; v_gene: TRBV6-1; d_gene: NA; abundance: few; j_gene: TRBJ1-5
CDR3aa: CASANRDRGETQYF; CDR3nt: TGTGCCAGCGCGAACCGGGACAGGGGAGAGACCCAGTACTTC; v_gene: TRBV7-2; d_gene: TRBD1; abundance: once; j_gene: TRBJ2-5
CDR3aa: CASSQDTQDYGYTF; CDR3nt: TGTGCCAGCAGCCAAGATACGCAGGACTATGGCTACACCTTC; v_gene: TRBV4-2; d_gene: NA; abundance: NA; j_gene: TRBJ1-2